The next 10 T cell receptor beta chains were all read from a single sample in a study of blood T cell repertoires in COVID-19. Libraries were prepared by immunoSEQ multiplex PCR; TCRdb keeps only in-frame clonotypes and omits some of them. The table has 89,000 or so clones, approximately 81% seen once. The specimen sequenced was peripheral blood. These receptors were collected from a man aged 80 or over with acute or convalescent COVID-19.

This chain connects TRBV19 to TRBJ1-1, with D unresolved. Germline CDR1 reads LNHDA; CDR2 reads SQIVND (reference sequence). Trimming removed 5 bases at V and 1 base at J, with 8 bases between. The CDR3 has 13 residues. The CDR3 DNA reads TGTGCCAGTAGTTATCGACAGAACACTGAAGCTTTCTTT. Protein product: CASSYRQNTEAFF.

The chain is built from TRBV9 and TRBJ1-2, with D hard to call. V was clipped by 0 bases and J by 5 bases, with 14 bases between them. The CDR3 totals 15 residues. The germline CDR1 and CDR2 sequences are SGDLS and YYNGEE. The CDR3 DNA is TGTGCCAGCAGCGTAGCCCCGGGATCGGGGTATGGCTACACCTTC. The encoded protein is CASSVAPGSGYGYTF.

This chain's CDR3 is CASSREMNTEAFF. The CDR3, as DNA: TGTGCCAGCAGTCGGGAGATGAACACTGAAGCTTTCTTT. The J gene is TRBJ1-1, the V gene TRBV12-3 or TRBV12-4; D is unclear. The CDR3 totals 13 residues. V lost 5 bases and J lost 0, with 7 bases in between.

This chain uses TRBV6-5 with TRBJ1-1, with 7 nucleotides matching TRBD1. CDR1 and CDR2 from the germline V gene are MNHEY and SVGAGI. Germline trimming cut 7 bases from V and 4 bases from J; bases unmatched to any gene: 9. The CDR3 has 14 residues. The CDR3 nucleotides are TGTGCCAGCAATCCGACAGGGATGAGCACTGAAGCTTTCTTT. This sequence encodes CASNPTGMSTEAFF.

The chain couples TRBV9 to TRBJ2-3; weak D call: TRBD2 (7 bases). Germline V CDR1 and CDR2: SGDLS, YYNGEE. V was trimmed by 4 bases and J by 2 bases, leaving 11 bases between them. This CDR3 has 14 residues. The CDR3 spells CASSRGGPTDTQYF. The CDR3 nucleotides read TGTGCCAGCAGCAGGGGGGGCCCCACAGATACGCAGTATTTT. The entire variable domain, with the rest obtained from reference TRBV9 and TRBJ2-3, is as follows: DSGVTQTPKHLITATGQRVTLRCSPRSGDLSVYWYQQSLDQGLQFLIQYYNGEERAKGNILERFSAQQFPDLHSELNLSSLELGDSALYFCASSRGGPTDTQYFGPGTRLTVL.

The genes are TRBV4-2 and TRBJ2-2; 9 bases are shared with TRBD1. The junction had 14 bases not matched to a gene; V was cut back by 4 bases and J by 5 bases. In germline, CDR1 is LGHNA, CDR2 YNFKEQ. The CDR3 runs 18 residues. Written as DNA, the CDR3 is TGTGCCAGCAGCCTGCAAATAGGACAGGGGAGTTTAACCGGGGAGCTGTTTTTT. Encoded protein: CASSLQIGQGSLTGELFF.

The rearrangement links TRBV28 to TRBJ2-3, with 14 nucleotides matching TRBD2. With 5 bases clipped from V and 10 bases from J, the junction kept 8 bases outside the gene matches. CDR3 length: 15 residues. Germline V gene sequence: CDR1 MDHEN, CDR2 SYDVKM. CDR3 region: CASSPTSGGVRAQYF. The CDR3 DNA is TGTGCCAGCAGTCCGACTAGCGGGGGGGTCCGTGCGCAGTATTTT. The full variable domain, in which reference TRBV28 and TRBJ2-3 provide the parts outside the CDR3, is DVKVTQSSRYLVKRTGEKVFLECVQDMDHENMFWYRQDPGLGLRLIYFSYDVKMKEKGDIPEGYSVSREKKERFSLILESASTNQTSMYLCASSPTSGGVRAQYFGPGTRLTVL.

J is TRBJ2-1 and V is TRBV11-3; no reliable D call. Germline-derived CDR1 and CDR2 are SGHNT and YENEEA. V shed 3 bases and J shed 6 bases, with 12 bases lying between them. The CDR3 extends over 14 amino acids. CDR3 region: CASSFDATGNEQFF. CDR3 nucleotide sequence: TGTGCCAGCAGCTTTGACGCAACGGGCAATGAGCAGTTCTTC.

The chain carries TRBV30 and TRBJ2-7; D may be TRBD2 (5 bases). The germline V gene has CDR1 GTSNPN and CDR2 SVGIG (reference sequence). Trimming cost V 0 bases and J 3 bases, with 21 bases left between them. The length of the CDR3 is 17 residues. The CDR3, as DNA: TGTGCCTGGAGTGTACGGGGTAGCGCGGCTAGGGTCTACGAGCAGTACTTC. It yields the protein CAWSVRGSAARVYEQYF.

This clone was found once. This chain connects TRBV3-1 (or the pseudogene TRBV3-2) to TRBJ2-2, with a possible D match to TRBD2 (6 bases). Per germline, CDR1 LGHDT and CDR2 YNNKEL (reference sequence). The CDR3 consists of 15 residues. V was shortened by 4 bases and J by 2 bases, with 11 bases between the two germline ends. CDR3 nucleotides: TGTGCCAGCAGCCCCGGGACTCTAAACACCGGGGAGCTGTTTTTT. Protein sequence: CASSPGTLNTGELFF.